These 10 T cell receptor beta chains were all obtained from the same sample, sequenced in a study of T cell repertoires in cytomegalovirus infection. Antigens for these TCRs are unknown. One entry per CDR3 protein, called by TCRdb with MiXCR from the reads. The table has 900,000 to 950,000 distinct CDR3 sequences, 30% to 40% seen once. The source was cultured CD8+ T cells from PBMCs, collected from culture after CMV antigen stimulation. These receptors were obtained from a human donor in good health (CMV status not recorded). Some clones in this sample may be carry-over from other donors' samples.

This clonotype was found once. One end of the junction does not line up with germline, which may come from a read error. V usage is TRBV19 and J usage is TRBJ2-2; no firm D call. The germline CDR1 and CDR2 sequences are LNHDA and SQIVND (reference sequence). CDR3 length: 14 residues. CDR3 amino acids: CASSSGTNSGELFF. For the CDR3, the DNA is TGTGCCAGTAGTAGCGGTACGAACTCCGGGGAGCTGTTTTTT. Supplemented by reference TRBV19 and TRBJ2-2, the full variable domain reads DGGITQSPKYLFRKEGQNVTLSCEQNLNHDAMYWYRQDPGQGLRLIYYSQIVNDFQKGDIAEGYSVSREKKESFPLTVTSAQKNPTAFYLCASSSGTNSGELFFGEGSRLTVL.

This clonotype was found a few times. The chain links TRBV6-1 to TRBJ1-1, with 7 nucleotides matching TRBD1. CDR1 and CDR2 (germline): MNHNS, SASEGT. There are 15 residues in the CDR3. The junction had 8 bases not matched to a gene; V was cut back by 7 bases and J by 0 bases. The CDR3 region is CASIRQGALNTEAFF. In DNA, the CDR3 is TGTGCCAGCATTAGACAGGGAGCTTTGAACACTGAAGCTTTCTTT.

This clonotype was seen a few times. This chain joins TRBV19 and TRBJ1-1, with 7 bases identical to TRBD1. The germline V gene has CDR1 LNHDA and CDR2 SQIVND (reference sequence). V dropped 5 bases and J dropped 1; count of bases not matched to a gene: 4. This CDR3 region has 14 residues. The CDR3 region is CASSPRDRNTEAFF. The CDR3 DNA sequence: TGTGCCAGTAGTCCGCGGGACAGGAACACTGAAGCTTTCTTT.

The chain recombines TRBV27 with TRBJ2-5, with a weak D call TRBD1 (5 bases). Trimming left V 3 bases short and J 6 bases short, with 14 bases between. This CDR3 contains 14 residues. Germline CDR1 and CDR2: MNHEY and SMNVEV (reference sequence). CDR3 in amino acids: CASSFGRARKTQYF. Written as DNA, the CDR3 is TGTGCCAGCAGTTTTGGCAGGGCGAGGAAGACCCAGTACTTC.

This clonotype has just one count. DNA for the CDR3: TGTGCCAGTTTCAGCGGGGGGAGAGATACGCAGTATTTT. This gives the protein CASFSGGRDTQYF. The rearrangement links TRBV19 to TRBJ2-3, with 9 bases fitting TRBD2. The CDR3 contains 13 residues. Germline assignment: CDR1 LNHDA and CDR2 SQIVND (reference sequence). Trimming cost V 8 bases and J 5 bases; bases outside gene matches: 5.

The chain has TRBV6-6 and TRBJ2-5; weak D call: TRBD2 (6 bases). The CDR3 runs to 16 residues. CDR1 is MNHNY and CDR2 is SVGAGI in the germline V gene (reference sequence). V was trimmed by 1 base and J by 4 bases, leaving 16 bases between them. The chain's CDR3 is CASSYLGAGKRETQYF. The DNA of the CDR3 is TGTGCCAGCAGTTACTTGGGAGCGGGTAAACGAGAGACCCAGTACTTC.

The rearrangement joins TRBV4-3 to TRBJ1-4; no clear D. The CDR3 runs to 17 residues. Trimming pared 5 bases from V and 0 bases from J, leaving 16 bases between. Germline V CDR1 and CDR2: LGHNA, YSLEER. This CDR3 reads CASSSPQEGATNEKLFF. In DNA form, the CDR3 reads TGCGCCAGCAGCTCCCCCCAGGAGGGTGCAACTAATGAAAAACTGTTTTTT.

CDR3 loop: CASSSLTGDWEAFF. CDR3 nucleotide sequence: TGTGCCAGCAGTTCCTTGACAGGGGATTGGGAAGCTTTCTTT. The chain has TRBV6-6 and TRBJ1-1; 8 bases are a match to TRBD1. The CDR3 consists of 14 residues. V lost 4 bases to trimming and J lost 8 bases; unmatched junction nucleotides: 9. Germline lookup yields CDR1 MNHNY and CDR2 SVGAGI (reference sequence).

This sequence joins TRBV6-8 and TRBJ1-5, with D possibly being TRBD1 (6 bases). The CDR3 is 16 residues long. Germline values: CDR1 MNHGY, CDR2 SAAAGT. Trimming took 5 bases from V and 2 from J, leaving 16 bases between them. The CDR3 sequence is CASSHDRSGGNQPQHF. CDR3 nucleotide sequence: TGTGCCAGCAGTCACGACAGGTCCGGTGGCAATCAGCCCCAGCATTTT.

This clonotype was recorded at least ten times. V usage is TRBV7-6 and J usage is TRBJ2-5; D remains unclear. Germline V CDR1 and CDR2: SGHVS, FNYEAQ. The germline V and J ends were trimmed by 1 base and 5 bases, with 17 bases remaining between them. The CDR3 length is 16 residues. The CDR3 spells CASSLGHPKGRETQYF. The DNA of the CDR3 is TGTGCCAGCAGCTTAGGGCACCCGAAAGGACGGGAGACCCAGTACTTC.